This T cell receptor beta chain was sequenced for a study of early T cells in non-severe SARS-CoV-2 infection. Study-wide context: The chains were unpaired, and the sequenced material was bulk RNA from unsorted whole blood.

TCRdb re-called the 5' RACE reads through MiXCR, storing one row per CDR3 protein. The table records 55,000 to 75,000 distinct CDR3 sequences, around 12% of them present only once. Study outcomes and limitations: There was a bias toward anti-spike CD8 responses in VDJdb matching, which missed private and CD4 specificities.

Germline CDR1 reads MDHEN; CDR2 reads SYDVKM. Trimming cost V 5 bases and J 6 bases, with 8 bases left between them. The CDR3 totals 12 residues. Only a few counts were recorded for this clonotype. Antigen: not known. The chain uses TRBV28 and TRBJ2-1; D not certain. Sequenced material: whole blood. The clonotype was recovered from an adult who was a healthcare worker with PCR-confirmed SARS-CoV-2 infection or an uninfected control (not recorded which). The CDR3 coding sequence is TGTGCCAGCAGTGCTCCCCCCAATGAGCAGTTCTTC. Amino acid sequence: CASSAPPNEQFF.